The 24 T cell receptor beta chains listed next were all sequenced from one sample in a study of cytomegalovirus exposure and HLA in healthy donors. Primers included in the PCR were 60 Vbeta and 13 Jbeta primers. Generated by immunoSEQ multiplex PCR, the TCRdb table keeps only in-frame clones and is missing some. This sample yields more than 85,000 clones, of which approximately 80% are seen a single time; about 2% belongs to the top ten. The sample comprised PBMCs. Source of these receptors: a woman aged 25 to 45 in good health and CMV-seronegative.

CDR3 nucleotide sequence: TGTGCCAGCAGTGGGGGAAGAGGGTTAGGCTACACCTTC. Encoded protein: CASSGGRGLGYTF. The chain carries TRBV25-1 and TRBJ1-2; D unresolved. Trimming cost V 4 bases and J 8 bases, with 14 bases left between them. Per the germline V gene, CDR1 is MGHDK and CDR2 is SYGVNS. This CDR3 is built from 13 residues.

The chain is built from TRBV5-1 and TRBJ2-1; 7 positions match TRBD1. CDR1 is SGHRS and CDR2 is YFSETQ in the germline V gene. The ends lost 5 bases at V and 3 bases at J; junction bases unmatched: 8. The CDR3 sequence is 15 residues long. CDR3 sequence (DNA): TGCGCCAGCAGGACGGACAGGATACTCTACAATGAGCAGTTCTTC. It is translated as CASRTDRILYNEQFF.

This clone appeared a single time. The chain employs TRBV7-9 and TRBJ2-3; D not resolved. Germline CDR1 reads SEHNR; CDR2 reads FQNEAQ (reference sequence). CDR3 size: 15 residues. Trimming took 5 bases from V and 1 from J, leaving 13 bases between them. As DNA, the CDR3 is TGTGCCAGCAGCCAGACTGGTCGGGGCACAGATACGCAGTATTTT. Its protein is CASSQTGRGTDTQYF.

This rearrangement joins TRBV6-6 to TRBJ2-7, with a tentative D call TRBD2 (6 bases). The V gene's germline CDR1 is MNHNY and CDR2 SVGAGI (reference sequence). The CDR3 has 16 residues. V lost 0 bases and J lost 5, with 17 bases in between. CDR3: CASSYSISGAGNEQYF. The CDR3 DNA sequence: TGTGCCAGCAGTTACTCGATATCGGGAGCTGGGAACGAGCAGTACTTC.

The chain carries TRBV5-5 and TRBJ1-4; the match to TRBD1 covers 8 bases. Unmatched junction bases numbered 8, after V lost 2 bases and J lost 8 bases. The CDR3 runs to 15 residues. Germline V CDR1 and CDR2: SGHKS, YYEKEE (reference sequence). The CDR3 spells CASSFSRQGNEKLFF. Written as DNA, the CDR3 is TGTGCCAGCAGCTTCAGCCGACAGGGGAACGAAAAACTGTTTTTT. Based on the CDR3 plus reference TRBV5-5 and TRBJ1-4, the full variable domain is DAGVTQSPTHLIKTRGQQVTLRCSPISGHKSVSWYQQVLGQGPQFIFQYYEKEERGRGNFPDRFSARQFPNYSSELNVNALLLGDSALYLCASSFSRQGNEKLFFGSGTQLSVL.

This clone was recorded only once. CDR3 nucleotides: TGTGCCAGCAGTACAGGGGTTGGATATGGCTACACCTTC. It yields the protein CASSTGVGYGYTF. The chain has TRBV28 and TRBJ1-2, with TRBD1 identical over 7 bases. J gave up 5 bases and V 5 bases, and 5 bases lay outside the gene matches. The CDR3 contains 13 residues. The germline V gene encodes CDR1 MDHEN and CDR2 SYDVKM.

This sequence joins TRBV18 and TRBJ2-1; TRBD2 matches at 10 bases. The CDR3 runs to 17 residues. J gave up 1 base and V 3 bases, and 6 bases lay outside the gene matches. From germline, CDR1 is KGHSH and CDR2 LQKENI. CDR3 sequence reads: CASSPRAGGRSYNEQFF. For the CDR3, the DNA is TGTGCCAGCTCACCTCGAGCGGGAGGGAGGTCCTACAATGAGCAGTTCTTC.

This sequence joins TRBV9 and TRBJ2-3, with D maybe TRBD2 (5 bases). The germline V gene has CDR1 SGDLS and CDR2 YYNGEE. The CDR3 totals 14 residues. The V end was cut by 1 base, the J end by 6 bases, with 12 bases between. The CDR3 DNA reads as TGTGCCAGCAGCGTACGGGATAGCCCCGATACGCAGTATTTT. It yields the protein CASSVRDSPDTQYF.

J is TRBJ1-6 and V is TRBV27; 9 nucleotides match TRBD1. With 4 bases clipped from V and 5 bases from J, the junction kept 3 bases outside the gene matches. The CDR3 is 15 amino acids. CDR1 and CDR2 (germline): MNHEY, SMNVEV (reference sequence). CDR3 in amino acids: CASSSGTGNNSPLHF. The CDR3 DNA reads TGTGCCAGCAGTTCCGGGACAGGGAATAATTCACCCCTCCACTTT.

This clone was seen only a few times. V is TRBV5-4 and J is TRBJ2-1; D gene ambiguous. Germline-derived CDR1 and CDR2 are SGHNT and YYREEE (reference sequence). Trimming took 4 bases from V and 4 from J, leaving 15 bases between them. The CDR3 sequence is 15 residues long. CDR3 loop: CASSHRSSGYNEQFF. In DNA, the CDR3 is TGTGCCAGCAGCCATAGGAGTTCTGGGTACAATGAGCAGTTCTTC.

V gene TRBV7-2 combines with J gene TRBJ2-1, with 11 positions matching TRBD1. The CDR3 sequence is 17 residues long. Germline CDR1 SGHTA, CDR2 FQGNSA. J was trimmed by 8 bases and V by 5 bases; bases with no gene match: 14. This CDR3 is CASSRGPPGQGVHEQFF. The CDR3 bases are TGTGCCAGCAGCCGGGGGCCGCCGGGACAGGGGGTCCATGAGCAGTTCTTC.

The genes are TRBV5-1 and TRBJ1-4, with D maybe TRBD1 (5 bases). Germline CDR1 and CDR2: SGHRS and YFSETQ. This CDR3 is built from 15 residues. Trimming pared 4 bases from V and 8 bases from J, leaving 18 bases between. The CDR3 reads CASSTYTGKGEKLFF. The CDR3 bases are TGCGCCAGCAGCACTTATACAGGAAAGGGGGAAAAACTGTTTTTT.

This chain joins TRBV30 and TRBJ1-3, with a possible D match to TRBD1 (5 bases). Trimming removed 5 bases at V and 0 bases at J, with 8 bases between. CDR1 GTSNPN and CDR2 SVGIG come from the germline V gene (reference sequence). The CDR3 runs to 13 residues. CDR3: CAWQGNSGNTIYF. CDR3 DNA: TGTGCCTGGCAGGGAAACTCTGGAAACACCATATATTTT.

The genes are TRBV19 and TRBJ2-1, with 7 positions matching TRBD1. CDR1 is LNHDA, CDR2 SQIVND, per germline (reference sequence). The length of the CDR3 is 17 residues. The J segment lost 2 bases and the V segment lost 3 bases, leaving 10 bases of the junction unmatched. The CDR3 here is CASSIGVGQDTYNEQFF. CDR3 nucleotide sequence: TGTGCCAGTAGTATTGGGGTTGGACAGGATACCTACAATGAGCAGTTCTTC.

This clone was counted once. The genes are TRBV5-1 and TRBJ1-1; D might be TRBD1 (6 bases). CDR1 SGHRS and CDR2 YFSETQ come from the germline V gene. Trimming left V 0 bases short and J 5 bases short, with 8 bases between. This CDR3 has 13 residues. The CDR3 region is CASSLDRATEAFF. The CDR3 DNA is TGCGCCAGCAGCTTGGACAGGGCTACTGAAGCTTTCTTT. The entire variable domain, with the rest obtained from reference TRBV5-1 and TRBJ1-1, is as follows: KAGVTQTPRYLIKTRGQQVTLSCSPISGHRSVSWYQQTPGQGLQFLFEYFSETQRNKGNFPGRFSGRQFSNSRSEMNVSTLELGDSALYLCASSLDRATEAFFGQGTRLTVV.

This clone occurred once. The V call is TRBV6-5, the J call TRBJ1-4; 10 bases are shared with TRBD1. This CDR3 region has 15 residues. CDR1 and CDR2 (germline): MNHEY, SVGAGI. The trim removed 4 bases at V and 7 bases at J, leaving 6 bases unmatched. CDR3 sequence: CASSWGGQGSEKLFF. In nucleotides, the CDR3 is TGTGCCAGCAGTTGGGGGGGACAGGGGTCTGAAAAACTGTTTTTT.

This chain joins TRBV10-3 and TRBJ2-1; no clear D gene. Germline assignment: CDR1 ENHRY and CDR2 SYGVKD. The CDR3 has 13 residues. V shed 11 bases and J shed 4 bases, with 15 bases lying between them. The CDR3, as DNA: TGTGCCTCCCTAGGATTAGGATACAATGAGCAGTTCTTC. This sequence encodes CASLGLGYNEQFF.

The chain recombines TRBV7-9 with TRBJ2-6; no reliable D call. Per germline, CDR1 SEHNR and CDR2 FQNEAQ (reference sequence). This CDR3 spans 14 amino acids. V shed 3 bases and J shed 0 bases, with 3 bases lying between them. CDR3 loop: CASSFSSGANVLTF. CDR3 in DNA: TGTGCCAGCAGCTTTAGCTCTGGGGCCAACGTCCTGACTTTC.

The table lists this clone with a few counts. The chain recombines TRBV14 with TRBJ2-7, with 7 bases lining up with TRBD1. The germline CDR1 and CDR2 sequences are SGHDN and FVKESK. The CDR3 consists of 15 residues. J was trimmed by 3 bases and V by 2 bases; bases with no gene match: 7. CDR3 in amino acids: CASSQRPDRVYEQYF. The CDR3, as DNA: TGTGCCAGCAGCCAAAGGCCCGACAGGGTCTACGAGCAGTACTTC.

V is TRBV29-1 and J is TRBJ2-3, with 12 bases lining up with TRBD2. This CDR3 has 16 amino acids. Losses at the gene ends were 5 bases for V and 2 bases for J; bases not matched to a gene: 8. Germline CDR1 is SQVTM and CDR2 is ANQGSEA. CDR3 protein: CSVRRTSGTHTDTQYF. The CDR3 coding sequence is TGCAGCGTTCGACGGACTAGCGGGACCCACACAGATACGCAGTATTTT.

CDR3 DNA sequence: TGTGCCAGTAGTACATGGACAGGGGGAGGAAATAGCAATCAGCCCCAGCATTTT. Translation gives CASSTWTGGGNSNQPQHF. The rearrangement joins TRBV19 to TRBJ1-5; TRBD1 aligns across 10 bases. The CDR3 extends over 18 amino acids. Germline CDR1 LNHDA, CDR2 SQIVND (reference sequence). V gave up 4 bases and J gave up 0 bases; unmatched junction bases: 9.

The chain links TRBV14 to TRBJ2-7; TRBD2 agrees at 8 bases. This CDR3 contains 15 residues. Germline values: CDR1 SGHDN, CDR2 FVKESK. J was trimmed by 4 bases and V by 2 bases; bases with no gene match: 7. The CDR3 DNA reads TGTGCCAGCAGCCAAATAGCGGGATCATTTTACGAGCAGTACTTC. It specifies CASSQIAGSFYEQYF.

V and J are TRBV18 and TRBJ2-3, with D perhaps matching TRBD1 (6 bases). V was shortened by 3 bases and J by 0 bases, with 10 bases between the two germline ends. There are 15 residues in the CDR3. Germline V gene sequence: CDR1 KGHSH, CDR2 LQKENI. CDR3 DNA: TGTGCCAGCTCACCTAGGCAGGGGAGCACAGATACGCAGTATTTT. This translates into CASSPRQGSTDTQYF.

The chain joins TRBV19 to TRBJ1-5, with D maybe TRBD1 (5 bases). Germline-derived CDR1 and CDR2 are LNHDA and SQIVND (reference sequence). This CDR3 contains 17 residues. Trimming took 3 bases from V and 0 from J, leaving 15 bases between them. Here the CDR3 reads CASSISGQAFSNQPQHF. As DNA, the CDR3 is TGTGCCAGTAGTATTTCAGGACAAGCTTTTAGCAATCAGCCCCAGCATTTT.